These T cell receptor beta chains were read from a single sample in a study of response to subunit inactivated influenza vaccine. TCRdb called the RT-PCR reads again in MiXCR, with one record for every CDR3 protein. The sample has roughly 700,000 distinct CDR3 sequences; 15% to 17% are singletons. Sequencing used PBMCs from blood, obtained 12 days after vaccination. These TCRs come from a man between 45 and 60 years old who received an inactivated influenza vaccine. Each CDR3 is given with its conserved first and last residue. The D gene is left open where the match is weak. Only part of the rows carry a size: once, few, many, or a class if the clone is expanded.

d_call	j_call	clone_size	v_call	cdr3_aa	cdr3_nt
TRBD1	TRBJ2-1	NA	TRBV20-1	CSATTGGYEQFF	TGCAGTGCTACCACAGGGGGCTATGAGCAGTTCTTC
NA	TRBJ1-5	NA	TRBV28	CASNLMAGYSNQPQHF	TGTGCCAGCAACCTCATGGCGGGTTATAGCAATCAGCCCCAGCATTTT
NA	TRBJ1-1	few	TRBV10-3	CAISESGGNTEAFF	TGTGCCATCAGTGAGTCGGGGGGGAACACTGAAGCTTTCTTT
NA	TRBJ2-5	NA	TRBV20-1	CSASEQETQYF	TGCAGTGCAAGTGAACAAGAGACCCAGTACTTC
TRBD2	TRBJ2-1	NA	TRBV3-1	CASSHTRLREKRYNEQFF	TGTGCCAGCAGCCATACCCGATTGCGGGAGAAGAGATACAATGAGCAGTTCTTC
TRBD1	TRBJ1-5	NA	TRBV20-1	CSASPGQGYNQPQHF	TGCAGTGCTAGTCCGGGACAGGGCTACAATCAGCCCCAGCATTTT
TRBD2	TRBJ2-6	few	TRBV13	CASRYLAGGSGANVLTF	TGTGCCAGCAGATACCTAGCGGGAGGGTCTGGGGCCAACGTCCTGACTTTC
NA	TRBJ1-1	few	TRBV10-3	CAISDRQVLGTEAFF	TGTGCCATCAGTGACCGTCAGGTTCTTGGCACTGAAGCTTTCTTT
NA	TRBJ2-5	few	TRBV5-1	CASSLYGGETQYF	TGCGCCAGCAGCTTGTATGGGGGAGAGACCCAGTACTTC
NA	TRBJ2-7	few	TRBV20-1	CSARDGRDYEQYF	TGCAGTGCTAGAGATGGCAGGGACTACGAGCAGTACTTC
NA	TRBJ2-1	many	TRBV5-1	CASSSQNGGTAEQFF	TGCGCCAGCAGCTCCCAGAATGGTGGGACGGCTGAGCAGTTCTTC
NA	TRBJ2-1	many	TRBV5-1	CASSPQDRVPHEQFF	TGCGCCAGCAGCCCACAGGATCGCGTCCCCCATGAGCAGTTCTTC
TRBD1	TRBJ1-5	few	TRBV3-1	CASSQKGAGNQPQHF	TGTGCCAGCAGCCAGAAGGGGGCCGGCAATCAGCCCCAGCATTTT
TRBD1	TRBJ2-5	few	TRBV15	CATSLRQGWETQYF	TGTGCCACCAGCTTACGACAGGGATGGGAGACCCAGTACTTC
NA	TRBJ2-2	many	TRBV7-2	CASSPRGGPRVTGELFF	TGTGCCAGCAGCCCAAGAGGCGGGCCTCGGGTCACCGGGGAGCTGTTTTTT
TRBD2	TRBJ2-1	many	TRBV29-1	CSVEDTSGRAEQFF	TGCAGCGTTGAAGATACGAGCGGGAGAGCTGAGCAGTTCTTC
NA	TRBJ2-1	NA	TRBV6-2/TRBV6-3	CGSRTGKGDNEQFF	TGTGGCAGCAGAACCGGGAAAGGGGACAATGAGCAGTTCTTC
NA	TRBJ2-1	NA	TRBV20-1	CSALRNEQFF	TGCAGTGCCCTCCGGAATGAGCAGTTCTTC
NA	TRBJ1-3	NA	TRBV28	CASSLMGSGNTIYF	TGTGCCAGCAGTTTAATGGGCTCTGGAAACACCATATATTTT
NA	TRBJ2-3	NA	TRBV20-1	CSATSARATDTQYF	TGCAGTGCTACTAGCGCCCGAGCCACAGATACGCAGTATTTT
NA	TRBJ2-1	many	TRBV29-1	CSVIKNSYNEQFF	TGCAGCGTCATTAAAAACTCCTACAATGAGCAGTTCTTC
TRBD1	TRBJ2-1	many	TRBV12-3/TRBV12-4	CASSIQGAAYNEQFF	TGTGCCAGCAGCATACAGGGGGCAGCCTACAATGAGCAGTTCTTC
NA	TRBJ1-3	few	TRBV12-3/TRBV12-4	CASSSQEFSGNTIYF	TGTGCCAGCAGTTCTCAGGAGTTCTCTGGAAACACCATATATTTT
TRBD2	TRBJ2-5	NA	TRBV7-3	CASSLGPGGLQETQYF	TGTGCCAGCAGCTTAGGACCGGGAGGACTCCAAGAGACCCAGTACTTC
TRBD1	TRBJ2-1	NA	TRBV3-1	CASSQVPAGGYNEQFF	TGTGCCAGCAGCCAAGTCCCGGCAGGGGGCTACAATGAGCAGTTCTTC
TRBD2	TRBJ2-1	few	TRBV4-2	CASSQDVVSGRSYNEQFF	TGTGCCAGCAGCCAAGATGTGGTCTCCGGGAGGTCCTACAATGAGCAGTTCTTC
NA	TRBJ2-4	NA	TRBV7-9	CASSSRGGDIQYF	TGTGCCAGCAGTTCCCGGGGCGGAGACATTCAGTACTTC
NA	TRBJ2-1	many	TRBV20-1	CSARPVVANEQFF	TGCAGTGCTAGGCCCGTGGTCGCCAATGAGCAGTTCTTC
NA	TRBJ2-4	NA	TRBV29-1	CSVEESYIQYF	TGCAGCGTTGAAGAGTCCTACATTCAGTACTTC
NA	TRBJ1-1	NA	TRBV10-2	CASSESNSEAFF	TGCGCCAGCAGTGAGTCTAACAGTGAAGCTTTCTTT
TRBD2	TRBJ2-3	NA	TRBV20-1	CSARSPLERGGTDTQYF	TGCAGTGCTAGAAGTCCCTTGGAGCGGGGGGGCACAGATACGCAGTATTTT
TRBD2	TRBJ2-3	NA	TRBV30	CAWKHGTSGSTDTQYF	TGTGCCTGGAAGCACGGGACTAGCGGGAGCACAGATACGCAGTATTTT
NA	TRBJ2-7	NA	TRBV18	CASSHGQHYEQYF	TGTGCCAGCTCACACGGACAGCACTACGAGCAGTACTTC
NA	TRBJ2-1	few	TRBV6-1	CASKSGALLYNEQFF	TGTGCCAGCAAATCGGGGGCACTCCTCTACAATGAGCAGTTCTTC
TRBD1	TRBJ2-7	few	TRBV19	CASSIVGQKYSYEQYF	TGTGCCAGTAGTATCGTGGGACAGAAATACTCCTACGAGCAGTACTTC
NA	TRBJ2-5	NA	TRBV15	CATSRSSGDGETQYF	TGTGCCACCAGCCGTTCGAGCGGAGATGGGGAGACCCAGTACTTC
TRBD2	TRBJ2-4	NA	TRBV6-2/TRBV6-3	CASSGAGGKNIQYF	TGTGCCAGCAGCGGAGCGGGAGGAAAAAACATTCAGTACTTC
NA	TRBJ1-4	NA	TRBV6-5	CASSWGTTSTNEKLFF	TGTGCCAGCAGTTGGGGGACGACATCAACTAATGAAAAACTGTTTTTT
TRBD2	TRBJ2-5	NA	TRBV10-3	CAISGYGAGVRETQYF	TGTGCCATCAGTGGCTACGGAGCGGGAGTGAGGGAGACCCAGTACTTC
NA	TRBJ2-7	NA	TRBV28	CASSRATTPNEQYF	TGTGCCAGCAGTCGCGCCACGACACCGAACGAGCAGTACTTC
TRBD1	TRBJ2-5	few	TRBV20-1	CSAREGTVQETQYF	TGCAGTGCTAGAGAAGGGACAGTCCAAGAGACCCAGTACTTC
NA	TRBJ2-5	many	TRBV24-1	CATSDLSWGVEQETQYF	TGTGCCACCAGTGATTTGTCATGGGGAGTGGAACAAGAGACCCAGTACTTC
NA	TRBJ2-1	few	TRBV5-1	CASSALGIAEQFF	TGCGCCAGCAGCGCTCTCGGGATAGCGGAGCAGTTCTTC
TRBD1	TRBJ1-1	NA	TRBV5-4	CASSFTMTGSEAFF	TGTGCCAGCAGCTTTACTATGACAGGGAGTGAAGCTTTCTTT
NA	TRBJ1-1	few	TRBV29-1	CSVELRVMNTEAFF	TGCAGCGTTGAGTTGAGGGTCATGAACACTGAAGCTTTCTTT
NA	TRBJ2-6	NA	TRBV28	CASSLAQAYSGANVLTF	NA
NA	TRBJ1-2	NA	TRBV4-2	CASSQDVGGQLNYGYTF	TGTGCCAGCAGCCAAGACGTTGGTGGGCAACTGAACTATGGCTACACCTTC
TRBD1	TRBJ2-1	few	TRBV2	CASSGQGGRSEQFF	TGTGCCAGCAGCGGACAGGGGGGGAGGAGTGAGCAGTTCTTC
TRBD2	TRBJ2-7	NA	TRBV12-3/TRBV12-4	CASSLSGAFYEQYF	TGTGCCAGCAGTTTAAGCGGGGCCTTCTACGAGCAGTACTTC
TRBD2	TRBJ2-1	NA	TRBV7-7	CASSPGLAAGGEQFF	TGTGCCAGCAGCCCTGGACTAGCGGCAGGGGGTGAGCAGTTCTTC
TRBD1	TRBJ1-5	few	TRBV7-6	CASSLDRGGSNQPQHF	TGTGCCAGCAGCTTAGACAGGGGGGGTAGCAATCAGCCCCAGCATTTT
TRBD2	TRBJ2-5	few	TRBV7-9	CASSPLGLAWTQYF	TGTGCCAGCAGCCCCTTGGGACTAGCCTGGACCCAGTACTTC